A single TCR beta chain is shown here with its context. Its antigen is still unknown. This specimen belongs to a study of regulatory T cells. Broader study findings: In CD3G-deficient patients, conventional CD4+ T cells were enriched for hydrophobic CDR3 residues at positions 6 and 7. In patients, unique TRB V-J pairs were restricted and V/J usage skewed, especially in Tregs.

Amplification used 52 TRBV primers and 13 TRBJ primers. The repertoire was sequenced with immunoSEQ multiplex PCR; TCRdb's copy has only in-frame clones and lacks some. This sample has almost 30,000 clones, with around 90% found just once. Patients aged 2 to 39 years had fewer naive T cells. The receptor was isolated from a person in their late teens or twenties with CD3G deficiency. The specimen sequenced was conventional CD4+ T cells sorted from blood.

The CDR3 loop reads CASRPDGTYNSPLHF. In DNA, the CDR3 is TGTGCCAGTAGACCGGACGGGACCTATAATTCACCCCTCCACTTT. The J gene is TRBJ1-6, the V gene TRBV19, with D hard to call. Trimming took 6 bases from V and 2 from J, leaving 11 bases between them. The CDR3 is made up of 15 amino acids. The V gene's germline CDR1 is LNHDA and CDR2 SQIVND (reference sequence). The whole variable domain, remainder taken from reference TRBV19 and TRBJ1-6, is DGGITQSPKYLFRKEGQNVTLSCEQNLNHDAMYWYRQDPGQGLRLIYYSQIVNDFQKGDIAEGYSVSREKKESFPLTVTSAQKNPTAFYLCASRPDGTYNSPLHFGNGTRLTVT.